This passage covers 5 T cell receptor beta chains from one sample sequenced in a study of shared clonotypes between healthy human individuals. The naive CD8 fraction comprised CD45RO-negative cells positively selected for CCR7 and excluded terminally differentiated effector memory CD45RA+ cells. Profiling relied on immunoSEQ multiplex PCR, and the TCRdb table lists in-frame clones only, not all of them. The data contain approximately 1.9 million clones, just under 95% of them singletons. The specimen was naive CD8+ T cells from PBMCs. These receptors originate from a man between 18 and 29 years old in good health. Some clones in this sample may be carry-over from other donors' samples.

The chain couples TRBV5-4 to TRBJ1-1, with D uncertain. The V end lost 0 bases, the J end lost 0 bases, and 3 bases lay between the germline ends. Germline CDR1 and CDR2: SGHNT and YYREEE (reference sequence). The CDR3 extends over 13 amino acids. CDR3 loop: CASSLGMNTEAFF. CDR3 bases: TGTGCCAGCAGCTTGGGTATGAACACTGAAGCTTTCTTT.

V is TRBV27 and J is TRBJ2-5; D is perhaps TRBD1 (6 bases). Germline V CDR1 and CDR2: MNHEY, SMNVEV (reference sequence). This CDR3 has 17 residues. Trimming shortened V by 3 bases and J by 2 bases, and 19 bases separated the two germline ends. The CDR3 reads CASSLGWTDGAQETQYF. The CDR3 DNA is TGTGCCAGCAGTTTGGGATGGACAGACGGGGCACAAGAGACCCAGTACTTC.

This rearrangement joins TRBV5-1 to TRBJ2-7; 8 bases align to TRBD1. With 3 bases clipped from V and 2 bases from J, the junction kept 4 bases outside the gene matches. Germline loops: CDR1 SGHRS, CDR2 YFSETQ. The CDR3 covers 14 residues. As DNA, the CDR3 is TGCGCCAGCAGCTATACAGGGGGACCCTACGAGCAGTACTTC. Amino acid sequence: CASSYTGGPYEQYF.

The chain combines TRBV4-1 with TRBJ2-2; a weak D match, TRBD1 (6 bases). There are 17 residues in the CDR3. The germline V gene encodes CDR1 MGHRA and CDR2 YSYEKL. The V end lost 5 bases, the J end lost 0 bases, and 16 bases lay between the germline ends. CDR3 coding DNA: TGCGCCAGCAGCGAAACGACAGGAGGTACGAACACCGGGGAGCTGTTTTTT. It yields the protein CASSETTGGTNTGELFF.

The chain links TRBV5-1 to TRBJ2-1; 13 bases are a match to TRBD2. The CDR3 runs to 12 residues. Germline assignment: CDR1 SGHRS and CDR2 YFSETQ. J gave up 14 bases and V 6 bases, and 5 bases lay outside the gene matches. CDR3 in DNA: TGCGCCAGCACAACGGGACTAGCGGGAAAGTTCTTC. Translation: CASTTGLAGKFF.